The rows below give T cell receptor beta chains drawn from one sample of a study of beta chain features in type 1 diabetes. The data were produced by immunoSEQ multiplex PCR, yet TCRdb's version contains in-frame clones alone and is incomplete. The repertoire holds about 650,000 clones, with over 10% as singletons. Sequencing input: naive CD4+ T cells from blood. These receptor sequences come from a man under 40 with type 1 diabetes. CDR3s include the opening cysteine and the closing phenylalanine or tryptophan. The D gene is left open where the match is weak. Some rows mark clone size as missing; the rest say once, few, many or name a class of expanded clone.

TRBJ2-6,TRBD1,TRBV7-9,.,CASSLGTGGAGANVLTF,TGTGCCAGCAGCTTAGGGACAGGGGGCGCTGGGGCCAACGTCCTGACTTTC
TRBJ2-2,.,TRBV29-1,few,CSASVGVAGELFF,TGCAGCGCTTCCGTAGGAGTGGCCGGGGAGCTGTTTTTT
TRBJ2-7,.,TRBV28,.,CASINRDSYEQYF,TGTGCCAGCATCAACAGGGACTCCTACGAGCAGTACTTC
TRBJ2-2,.,TRBV10-3,.,CAIRPGHEAGELFF,TGTGCCATCAGGCCGGGCCACGAGGCCGGGGAGCTGTTTTTT
TRBJ1-1,.,TRBV29-1,few,CSVSRDIWGEAFF,TGCAGCGTCTCCCGAGATATCTGGGGTGAAGCTTTCTTT
TRBJ1-5,.,TRBV19,few,CASSPGTTENQPQHF,TGTGCCAGTAGTCCCGGGACAACAGAGAACCAGCCCCAGCATTTT
TRBJ2-5,.,TRBV10-3,few,CAISDRAQETQYF,TGTGCCATCAGTGACAGGGCCCAAGAGACCCAGTACTTC
TRBJ1-2,.,TRBV6-4,.,CASSQLGGANYGYTF,TGTGCCAGCAGCCAGCTTGGAGGGGCGAACTATGGCTACACCTTC
TRBJ2-7,TRBD1,TRBV6-5,.,CASSRDSLYEQYF,TGTGCCAGCAGCCGGGACAGCCTCTACGAGCAGTACTTC
TRBJ1-1,.,TRBV12-5,.,CASGLGRTEAFF,TGTGCTAGTGGTTTGGGACGAACTGAAGCTTTCTTT
TRBJ2-7,.,TRBV29-1,few,CSANNRRDSSSYEQYF,TGCAGCGCCAACAACCGTAGGGATAGTAGCTCCTACGAGCAGTACTTC
TRBJ2-2,.,TRBV28,.,CASRAGITGELFF,TGTGCCAGCAGGGCAGGGATCACCGGGGAGCTGTTTTTT
TRBJ2-1,TRBD2,TRBV9,.,CASTVAGGTYNEQFF,TGTGCCAGCACGGTCGCGGGGGGAACTTACAATGAGCAGTTCTTC
TRBJ2-6,TRBD1,TRBV25-1,.,CASSEEDRVGANVLTF,TGTGCCAGCAGTGAGGAGGACAGGGTGGGGGCCAACGTCCTGACTTTC
TRBJ2-2,.,TRBV9,.,CASSPRQDTGELFF,TGTGCCAGCAGCCCCCGACAGGACACCGGGGAGCTGTTTTTT
TRBJ2-4,.,TRBV7-2,.,CASSPRGPAKNIQYF,TGTGCCAGCAGCCCTCGGGGGCCGGCCAAAAACATTCAGTACTTC
TRBJ2-3,.,TRBV29-1,few,CSVQGRSTDTQYF,TGCAGCGTTCAGGGGAGAAGCACAGATACGCAGTATTTT
TRBJ2-3,TRBD1,TRBV9,few,CASSVTGTEGDTQYF,TGTGCCAGCAGCGTTACAGGGACAGAAGGAGATACGCAGTATTTT
TRBJ2-3,TRBD2,TRBV7-9,.,CASSQEGGGFTDTQYF,TGCGCCAGCAGCCAAGAGGGCGGGGGATTCACAGATACGCAGTATTTT
TRBJ2-3,TRBD2,TRBV5-1,.,CASSLQAGMVVGTQYF,TGCGCCAGCAGCTTGCAAGCGGGGATGGTGGTGGGTACGCAGTATTTT
TRBJ1-2,.,TRBV2,.,CASSLDRNYGYTF,TGTGCCAGCAGTTTAGACAGAAACTATGGCTACACCTTC
TRBJ2-1,.,TRBV30,.,CAWTPDSGLYNEQFF,TGTGCCTGGACTCCGGATAGCGGACTTTACAATGAGCAGTTCTTC
TRBJ1-1,.,TRBV5-1,.,CASRSMNTEAFF,TGCGCCAGCCGTAGCATGAACACTGAAGCTTTCTTT
TRBJ2-3,TRBD2,TRBV6-5,.,CASSSTSLRRADTQYF,TGTGCCAGCAGTTCGACTAGCCTCAGACGTGCAGATACGCAGTATTTT
TRBJ2-3,.,TRBV10-3,.,CAISGSGAGTDTQYF,TGTGCCATCAGTGGCAGCGGCGCTGGGACAGATACGCAGTATTTT
TRBJ1-2,TRBD1,TRBV5-1,few,CASSLETPGQGENYGYTF,TGCGCCAGCAGCTTGGAAACCCCGGGACAGGGGGAAAACTATGGCTACACCTTC
TRBJ2-7,.,TRBV2,few,CASSDDGYEQYF,TGTGCCAGCAGTGATGACGGCTACGAGCAGTACTTC
TRBJ2-1,TRBD2,TRBV2,.,CASSEERGPSNEQFF,TGTGCCAGCAGTGAAGAGCGGGGGCCCAGTAATGAGCAGTTCTTC
TRBJ2-3,.,TRBV11-2,.,CATSRPSTDTQYF,TGTGCCACCTCTCGTCCTAGCACAGATACGCAGTATTTT
TRBJ1-1,TRBD1,TRBV9,.,CASSAGQGAATEAFF,TGTGCCAGCAGCGCGGGACAGGGGGCGGCCACTGAAGCTTTCTTT
TRBJ2-5,.,TRBV7-2,few,CASSPRTGETQYF,TGTGCCAGCAGCCCCCGGACTGGGGAGACCCAGTACTTC
TRBJ2-4,TRBD2,TRBV5-4,.,CASSLERGVKNIQYF,TGTGCCAGCAGCTTGGAACGGGGGGTCAAAAACATTCAGTACTTC
TRBJ1-5,.,TRBV2,.,CASSGGGGSQPQHF,TGTGCCAGCAGTGGTGGGGGCGGGAGTCAGCCCCAGCATTTT
TRBJ1-5,.,TRBV19,few,CASRSGTSNQPQHF,TGTGCCAGTAGATCAGGGACTAGCAATCAGCCCCAGCATTTT
TRBJ2-4,.,TRBV7-8,few,CASCGDLAKNIQYF,TGTGCCAGTTGTGGGGACCTAGCCAAAAACATTCAGTACTTC
TRBJ2-3,.,TRBV7-2,few,CASSFVQGGTDTQYF,TGTGCCAGCAGCTTCGTACAGGGTGGGACAGATACGCAGTATTTT
TRBJ2-4,.,TRBV6-6,.,CASSHGQLAKNIQYF,TGTGCCAGCAGCCACGGACAGCTAGCCAAAAACATTCAGTACTTC
TRBJ2-1,.,TRBV6-6,.,CASSLDGSSYNEQFF,TGTGCCAGCAGCTTAGATGGCAGCTCCTACAATGAGCAGTTCTTC
TRBJ2-3,.,TRBV7-9,.,CASSLGLPGDTQYF,TGTGCCAGCAGCTTAGGTCTCCCTGGGGATACGCAGTATTTT
TRBJ2-3,TRBD1,TRBV29-1,few,CSGGTGSDTQYF,TGCAGCGGGGGGACAGGGTCAGATACGCAGTATTTT
TRBJ1-2,TRBD1,TRBV28,once,CASSQTGNGYTF,TGTGCCAGCAGTCAGACAGGGAATGGCTACACCTTC
TRBJ1-2,.,TRBV4-2,few,CASSQEGANYGYTF,TGTGCCAGCAGCCAAGAAGGTGCTAACTATGGCTACACCTTC
TRBJ2-5,TRBD1,TRBV7-9,.,CASRFDRAGETQYF,TGTGCCAGCAGATTCGACAGGGCAGGAGAGACCCAGTACTTC
TRBJ2-7,.,TRBV4-3,few,CASSQVAESSYEQYF,TGCGCCAGCAGCCAAGTTGCTGAGAGCTCCTACGAGCAGTACTTC
TRBJ1-5,.,TRBV29-1,.,CSATAGSGPQHF,TGCAGCGCCACTGCAGGGTCAGGGCCCCAGCATTTT
TRBJ1-1,TRBD1,TRBV2,.,CASNRGESTEAFF,TGTGCCAGTAACAGGGGTGAGAGCACTGAAGCTTTCTTT
TRBJ2-1,.,TRBV5-6,.,CASSRPGLTYNEQFF,TGTGCCAGCAGCCGCCCGGGACTTACATACAATGAGCAGTTCTTC
TRBJ1-1,.,TRBV5-6,few,CASSLGIEAFF,TGTGCCAGCAGCTTGGGTATAGAAGCTTTCTTT
TRBJ2-3,TRBD2,TRBV9,.,CASSTAGGPRDTQYF,TGTGCCAGCAGCACTGCGGGGGGCCCTCGAGATACGCAGTATTTT
TRBJ2-7,TRBD1,TRBV5-1,.,CASSFRGQGSYEQYF,TGCGCCAGCAGCTTCCGCGGACAGGGCTCCTACGAGCAGTACTTC
TRBJ1-3,.,TRBV5-4,few,CASSFGDAGNTIYF,TGTGCCAGCAGCTTTGGGGATGCTGGAAACACCATATATTTT
TRBJ2-1,.,TRBV28,.,CASSLSGPLYNEQFF,TGTGCCAGCAGTTTATCAGGACCCCTCTACAATGAGCAGTTCTTC
TRBJ1-2,TRBD1,TRBV7-2,few,CASTQYGTALSNYGYTF,TGTGCCAGCACCCAGTATGGGACAGCGCTATCGAACTATGGCTACACCTTC
TRBJ1-1,.,TRBV5-4,.,CASSLATANTEAFF,TGTGCCAGCAGCTTGGCAACAGCCAACACTGAAGCTTTCTTT
TRBJ2-6,.,TRBV7-2,.,CASSAPGLGLSTGANVLTF,TGTGCCAGCAGCGCACCAGGGTTGGGACTTTCCACTGGGGCCAACGTCCTGACTTTC
TRBJ1-1,TRBD1,TRBV7-2,.,CASSPGGGTEAFF,TGTGCCAGCAGCCCAGGGGGAGGCACTGAAGCTTTCTTT
TRBJ1-2,.,TRBV30,few,CAWNQQGLEGYTF,TGTGCCTGGAATCAACAGGGCCTCGAGGGCTACACCTTC
TRBJ2-7,.,TRBV14,.,CASSLRDIHPEQYF,TGTGCCAGCAGCCTCCGGGACATACACCCCGAGCAGTACTTC
TRBJ2-5,.,TRBV14,.,CASSHGETQYF,TGTGCCAGCAGCCACGGGGAGACCCAGTACTTC
TRBJ1-2,.,TRBV7-2,few,CASSSPGPGYGYTF,TGTGCCAGCAGCTCCCCTGGGCCGGGCTATGGCTACACCTTC